These 7 T cell receptor beta chains share one sample of origin, sequenced in a study of identical twins. MiXCR was run by TCRdb on the 5' RACE reads, yielding one entry per CDR3 protein. The sample shows roughly 690,000 distinct CDR3 sequences, around 20% of them seen only once. The same data also went into a second study, on T cells expressing NK-cell markers.

The sequenced material came from PBMCs. The receptors derive from a woman under 30 in good health.

V is TRBV6-2 or TRBV6-3 and J is TRBJ2-7, with D perhaps matching TRBD2 (6 bases). V gave up 6 bases and J gave up 3 bases, with 21 bases separating them. CDR1 is MNHEY and CDR2 is SVGEGT in the germline V gene. This CDR3 has 16 amino acids. CDR3 in DNA: TGTGCCAGCAGAACTCACGGGACTGGATTACTCTACGAGCAGTACTTC. Translating it yields CASRTHGTGLLYEQYF.

The CDR3 DNA reads TGTGCCAGCAGCTTAACAACATACAGTCCCAATGGCTACACCTTC. Translating it yields CASSLTTYSPNGYTF. The V call is TRBV7-3, the J call TRBJ1-2; D is ambiguous. Per germline, CDR1 SGHTA and CDR2 FQGTGA. This CDR3 has 15 residues. V shed 0 bases and J shed 6 bases, with 14 bases lying between them. The variable domain in full, completed from reference TRBV7-3 and TRBJ1-2, reads GAGVSQTPSNKVTEKGKYVELRCDPISGHTALYWYRQSLGQGPEFLIYFQGTGAADDSGLPNDRFFAVRPEGSVSTLKIQRTERGDSAVYLCASSLTTYSPNGYTFGSGTRLTVV.

V gene TRBV5-1 combines with J gene TRBJ2-5, with D perhaps given as TRBD1 or TRBD2 (5 bases each). The V gene lost 4 bases and the J gene lost 2 bases, with 15 bases spanning the gap. Germline V lookup: CDR1 SGHRS, CDR2 YFSETQ. The CDR3 is made up of 15 amino acids. The CDR3 region is CASSTGTRGQETQYF. The CDR3 DNA reads TGCGCCAGCAGCACGGGGACCCGAGGACAAGAGACCCAGTACTTC.

This clonotype was seen ten or more times. Compared with germline, one end of the junction differs, possibly owing to a read error. This chain joins TRBV12-3 or TRBV12-4 and TRBJ2-3; TRBD2 aligns across 14 bases. There are 13 residues in the CDR3. As DNA, the CDR3 is TGTGCCAGCAGACCCCCCGGGACTAGCGGGAGTACCTTT. Its protein is CASRPPGTSGSTF.

This chain joins TRBV20-1 and TRBJ2-7; D is unclear. Trimming left V 3 bases short and J 1 base short, with 10 bases between. The V gene's germline CDR1 is DFQATT and CDR2 SNEGSKA (reference sequence). The CDR3 is made up of 13 amino acids. CDR3: CSASSPRSYEQYF. The CDR3 bases are TGCAGTGCTAGCTCCCCACGTTCCTACGAGCAGTACTTC.

This clonotype was picked up a small number of times. The chain combines TRBV7-2 with TRBJ1-2; D unclear. Germline V CDR1 and CDR2: SGHTA, FQGNSA. Trimming removed 8 bases from V and 6 bases from J, with 4 bases in between. The CDR3 is made up of 9 amino acids. Here the CDR3 reads CASLDGYTF. Here the CDR3 DNA reads TGTGCCAGCCTCGATGGCTACACCTTC.

This clonotype has just a few counts. The J gene is TRBJ2-1, the V gene TRBV6-1, with 7 bases matching TRBD2. The CDR3 covers 15 residues. V was clipped by 7 bases and J by 7 bases; unmatched bases: 13. Germline V gene data show CDR1 as MNHNS and CDR2 as SASEGT. The CDR3 sequence: CASTERASGGNEQFF. The DNA of the CDR3 is TGTGCCAGCACCGAACGGGCTAGCGGAGGGAATGAGCAGTTCTTC.